This note documents a single T cell receptor (beta chain) sequence. Its antigen is as yet unknown. At the DNA level, this CDR3 is encoded by other sequences in the same sample as well. The V end was cut by 2 bases, the J end by 2 bases, with 9 bases between. The CDR3 consists of 14 residues. Germline V lookup: CDR1 SGHRS, CDR2 YFSETQ. Sample treatment: oral pan-JAK inhibitor, 5-10 mg twice daily. Investigators isolated RNA and reverse transcribed it into cDNA to act as the sequencing template. The assay was immunoSEQ multiplex PCR, and TCRdb's table has in-frame clones only and misses some. Altogether around 200,000 clones are present, roughly 64% being singletons, with the ten largest covering roughly 4.2%. This entry comes from a study of CD8+ T cells in alopecia areata. On the study more broadly: The share of scalp area affected provided the severity score for treated patients.

Study-wide results and caveats: A great number of expanded lesional clones endured in scalp and blood during tofacitinib. Clonality in the scalp and expanded CD8+ clones ranked among the top 100 were significantly decreased by tofacitinib.

The clonotype was recovered from a human donor with alopecia areata. Sequencing was performed on CD4+ T cells sorted from blood, taken at week 4, from a patient treated with tofacitinib. The chain joins TRBV5-1 to TRBJ2-3; D uncertain. CDR3 residues: CASSLGGDTDTQYF. CDR3 coding DNA: TGCGCCAGCAGCTTAGGCGGAGACACAGATACGCAGTATTTT. The whole variable domain, filled in from reference TRBV5-1 and TRBJ2-3, reads KAGVTQTPRYLIKTRGQQVTLSCSPISGHRSVSWYQQTPGQGLQFLFEYFSETQRNKGNFPGRFSGRQFSNSRSEMNVSTLELGDSALYLCASSLGGDTDTQYFGPGTRLTVL.